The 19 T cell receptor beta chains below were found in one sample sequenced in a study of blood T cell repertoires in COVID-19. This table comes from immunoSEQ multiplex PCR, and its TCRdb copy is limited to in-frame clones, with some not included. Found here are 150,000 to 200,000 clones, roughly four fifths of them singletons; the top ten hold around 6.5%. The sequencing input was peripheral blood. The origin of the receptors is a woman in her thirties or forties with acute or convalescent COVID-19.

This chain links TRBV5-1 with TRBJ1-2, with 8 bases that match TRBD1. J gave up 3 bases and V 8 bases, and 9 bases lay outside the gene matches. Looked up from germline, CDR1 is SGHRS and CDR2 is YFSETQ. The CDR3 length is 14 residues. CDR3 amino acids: CARRGTGSYYGYTF. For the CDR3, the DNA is TGCGCCAGAAGAGGGACAGGCTCGTACTATGGCTACACCTTC.

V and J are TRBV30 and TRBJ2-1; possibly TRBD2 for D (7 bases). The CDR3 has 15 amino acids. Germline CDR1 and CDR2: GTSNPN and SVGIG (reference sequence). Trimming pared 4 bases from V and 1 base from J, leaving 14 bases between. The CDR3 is CAWTRGALSYNEQFF. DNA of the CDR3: TGTGCCTGGACCCGGGGGGCCTTATCCTACAATGAGCAGTTCTTC.

This chain's CDR3 is CASSISAAYNEQFF. CDR3 coding DNA: TGTGCCAGTAGTATTAGCGCAGCCTACAATGAGCAGTTCTTC. The chain combines TRBV19 with TRBJ2-1, with TRBD2 as a possible D gene (5 bases). Trimming removed 3 bases at V and 2 bases at J, with 8 bases between. The CDR3 totals 14 residues. Germline V gives CDR1 LNHDA, CDR2 SQIVND (reference sequence).

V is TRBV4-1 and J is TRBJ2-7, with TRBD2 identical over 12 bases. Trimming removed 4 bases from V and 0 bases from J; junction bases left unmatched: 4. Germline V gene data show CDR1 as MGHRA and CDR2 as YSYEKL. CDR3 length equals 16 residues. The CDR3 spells CASSRETSGSSYEQYF. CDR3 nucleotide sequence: TGCGCCAGCAGCCGAGAGACTAGCGGGAGCTCCTACGAGCAGTACTTC.

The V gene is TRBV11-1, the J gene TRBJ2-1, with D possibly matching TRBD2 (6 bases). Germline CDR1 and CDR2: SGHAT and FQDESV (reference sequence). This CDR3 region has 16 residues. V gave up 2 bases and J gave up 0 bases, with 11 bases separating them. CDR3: CASSLRAGTSYNEQFF. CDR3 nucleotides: TGTGCCAGCAGCTTACGGGCGGGGACCTCCTACAATGAGCAGTTCTTC. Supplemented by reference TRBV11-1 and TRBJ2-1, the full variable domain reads EAEVAQSPRYKITEKSQAVAFWCDPISGHATLYWYRQILGQGPELLVQFQDESVVDDSQLPKDRFSAERLKGVDSTLKIQPAELGDSAMYLCASSLRAGTSYNEQFFGPGTRLTVL.

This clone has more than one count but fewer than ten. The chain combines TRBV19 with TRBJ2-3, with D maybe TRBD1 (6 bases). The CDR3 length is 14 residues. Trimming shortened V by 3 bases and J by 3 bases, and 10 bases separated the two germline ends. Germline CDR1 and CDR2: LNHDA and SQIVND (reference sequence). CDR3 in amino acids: CASSMGTGTDTQYF. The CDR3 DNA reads TGTGCCAGTAGTATGGGCACAGGGACAGATACGCAGTATTTT.

The CDR3 reads CASSTMGQGTRAEKLFF. In nucleotides, the CDR3 is TGTGCCAGCAGTACTATGGGCCAAGGGACACGGGCAGAAAAACTGTTTTTT. J is TRBJ1-4 and V is TRBV27, with D possibly matching TRBD1 (6 bases). Per the germline V gene, CDR1 is MNHEY and CDR2 is SMNVEV (reference sequence). The length of the CDR3 is 17 residues. V was pared by 5 bases and J by 8 bases, with 24 bases between.

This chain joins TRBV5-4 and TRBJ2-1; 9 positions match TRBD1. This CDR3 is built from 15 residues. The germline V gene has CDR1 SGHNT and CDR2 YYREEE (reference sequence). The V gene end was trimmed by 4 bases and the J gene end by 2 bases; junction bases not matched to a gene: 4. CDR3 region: CASSPGQGAYNEQFF. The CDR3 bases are TGTGCCAGCAGCCCGGGACAGGGAGCCTACAATGAGCAGTTCTTC.

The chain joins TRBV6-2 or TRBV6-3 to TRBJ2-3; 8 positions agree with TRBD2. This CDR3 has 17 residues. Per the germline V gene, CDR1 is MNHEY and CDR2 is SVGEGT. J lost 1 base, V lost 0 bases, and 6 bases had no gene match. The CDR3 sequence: CASSYSTTSGGTDTQYF. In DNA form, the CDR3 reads TGTGCCAGCAGTTACTCAACCACTAGCGGAGGCACAGATACGCAGTATTTT.

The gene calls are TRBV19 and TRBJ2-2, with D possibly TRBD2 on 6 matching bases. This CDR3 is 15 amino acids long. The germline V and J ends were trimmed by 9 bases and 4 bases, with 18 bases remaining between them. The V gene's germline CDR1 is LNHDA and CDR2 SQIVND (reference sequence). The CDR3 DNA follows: TGTGCCAGCAGACGGGAGACAGCGCTCACCGGGGAGCTGTTTTTT. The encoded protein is CASRRETALTGELFF.

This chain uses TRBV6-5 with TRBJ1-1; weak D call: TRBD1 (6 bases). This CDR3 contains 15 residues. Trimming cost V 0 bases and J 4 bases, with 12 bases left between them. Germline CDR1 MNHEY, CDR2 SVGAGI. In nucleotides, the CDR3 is TGTGCCAGCAGTTACTCGACGGGGGGGCGCACTGAAGCTTTCTTT. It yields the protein CASSYSTGGRTEAFF.

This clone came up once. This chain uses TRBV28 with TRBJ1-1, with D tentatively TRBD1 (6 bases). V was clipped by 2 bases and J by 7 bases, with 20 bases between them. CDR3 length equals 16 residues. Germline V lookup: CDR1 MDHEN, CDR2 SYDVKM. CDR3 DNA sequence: TGTGCCAGCAGTTTAATGGCTCCGGTCTTAGGGGGTGAAGCTTTCTTT. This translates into CASSLMAPVLGGEAFF.

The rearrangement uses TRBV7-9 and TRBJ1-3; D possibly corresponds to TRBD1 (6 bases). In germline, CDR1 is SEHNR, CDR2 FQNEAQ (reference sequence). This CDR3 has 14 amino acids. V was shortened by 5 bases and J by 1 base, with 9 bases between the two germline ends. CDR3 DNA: TGTGCCAGCAGCATCAGGGGATCTGGAAACACCATATATTTT. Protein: CASSIRGSGNTIYF.

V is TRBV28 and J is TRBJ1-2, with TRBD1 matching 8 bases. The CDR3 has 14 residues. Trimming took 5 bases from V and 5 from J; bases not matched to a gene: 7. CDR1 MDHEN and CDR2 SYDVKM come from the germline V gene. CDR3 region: CASSRGTGVYGYTF. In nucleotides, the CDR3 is TGTGCCAGCAGTCGAGGGACAGGCGTATATGGCTACACCTTC.

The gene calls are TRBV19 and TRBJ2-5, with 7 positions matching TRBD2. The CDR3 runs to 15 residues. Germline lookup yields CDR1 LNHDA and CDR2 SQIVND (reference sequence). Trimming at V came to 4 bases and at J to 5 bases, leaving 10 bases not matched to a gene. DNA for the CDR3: TGTGCCAGTAGTACCGTGGGGGGGTTCGGTGAGACCCAGTACTTC. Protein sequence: CASSTVGGFGETQYF.

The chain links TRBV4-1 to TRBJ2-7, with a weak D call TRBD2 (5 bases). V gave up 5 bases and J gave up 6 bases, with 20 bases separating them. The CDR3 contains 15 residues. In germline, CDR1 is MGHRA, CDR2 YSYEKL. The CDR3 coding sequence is TGCGCCAGCAGCTACCCAGCGGCCGTGACGTCCGAGCAGTACTTC. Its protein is CASSYPAAVTSEQYF.

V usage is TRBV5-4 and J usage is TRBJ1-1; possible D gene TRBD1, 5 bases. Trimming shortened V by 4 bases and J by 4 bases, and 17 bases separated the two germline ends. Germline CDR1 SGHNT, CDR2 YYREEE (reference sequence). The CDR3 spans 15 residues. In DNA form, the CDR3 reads TGTGCCAGCAGCCGTCAGGGCCCCGGGGGCACTGAAGCTTTCTTT. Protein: CASSRQGPGGTEAFF.

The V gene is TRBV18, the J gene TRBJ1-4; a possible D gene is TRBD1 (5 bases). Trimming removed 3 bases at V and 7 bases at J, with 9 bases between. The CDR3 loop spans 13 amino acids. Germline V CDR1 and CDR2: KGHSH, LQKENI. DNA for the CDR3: TGTGCCAGCTCACCTTCACAGGTTGAAAAACTGTTTTTT. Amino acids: CASSPSQVEKLFF.

CDR3 sequence: CASSLDGQGVAEAFF. CDR3 sequence (DNA): TGCGCCAGCAGCTTAGACGGACAGGGGGTCGCTGAAGCTTTCTTT. The chain uses TRBV5-1 and TRBJ1-1; 10 bases map to TRBD1. The ends lost 2 bases at V and 6 bases at J; junction bases unmatched: 7. In germline, CDR1 is SGHRS, CDR2 YFSETQ. The CDR3 has 15 amino acids.